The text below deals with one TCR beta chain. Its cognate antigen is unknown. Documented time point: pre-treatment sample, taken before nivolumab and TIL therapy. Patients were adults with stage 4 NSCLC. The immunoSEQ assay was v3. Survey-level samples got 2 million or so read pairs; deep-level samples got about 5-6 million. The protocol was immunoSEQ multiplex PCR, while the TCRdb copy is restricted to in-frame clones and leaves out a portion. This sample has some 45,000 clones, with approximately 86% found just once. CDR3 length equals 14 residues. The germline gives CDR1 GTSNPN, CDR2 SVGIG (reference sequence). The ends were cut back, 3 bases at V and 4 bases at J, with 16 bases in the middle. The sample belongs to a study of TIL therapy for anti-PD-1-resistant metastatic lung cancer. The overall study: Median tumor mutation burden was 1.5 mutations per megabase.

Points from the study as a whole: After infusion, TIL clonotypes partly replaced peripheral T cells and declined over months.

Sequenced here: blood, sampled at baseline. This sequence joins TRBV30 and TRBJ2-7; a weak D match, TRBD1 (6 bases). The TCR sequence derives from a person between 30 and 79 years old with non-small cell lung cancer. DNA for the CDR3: TGTGCCTGGAGACGACAGGTCGAGGGATACGAGCAGTACTTC. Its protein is CAWRRQVEGYEQYF.